Included here is one T cell receptor (beta chain) sequence, with context. Its matching antigen is unknown. At one boundary the junction diverges from the germline segment, which might be a read error. The sample originates from a study of T cells in Graves' hyperthyroidism and ophthalmopathy. General observations from the study: Ophthalmopathy cases were set apart from stable hyperthyroidism by a 13 V-J model. Ophthalmopathy, which appeared later, was predicted by the model a median approximately 6.7 months before onset.

Germline CDR1 MNHGY, CDR2 SVAAGI. The CDR3 extends over 15 amino acids. Researchers amplified the TCR beta CDR3 regions from RNA transcripts. HTBI primers were the set used in a first-round RT-PCR of the TCR CDR3. A single record per CDR3 protein comes from TCRdb applying MiXCR to the multiplex PCR reads. The table has some 340,000 distinct CDR3 sequences, around 15% seen once. Sequencing was performed on blood. V is TRBV6-9 and J is TRBJ1-5; D ambiguous. The sequence derives from a woman aged 40 to 50 with Graves' ophthalmopathy. DNA of the CDR3: TGTGCCAGCAGTTACGCGGGCCGGTACAATCAGTCCCAGCATTTT. This sequence encodes CASSYAGRYNQSQHF.